This TCR beta chain was captured by sequencing in a study of OX40 agonist ivuxolimab in advanced cancers. Method: immunoSEQ multiplex PCR; TCRdb's copy keeps in-frame clones and lacks some. The repertoire holds about 91,000 clones, with about 85% as singletons. The CDR3 contains 14 residues. The V end was cut by 5 bases, the J end by 0 bases, with 9 bases between. Looked up from germline, CDR1 is SNHLY and CDR2 is FYNNEI. This clone was recorded once. The sequence derives from an adult with an advanced solid tumor such as melanoma, head and neck, liver or kidney cancer. The sample was CD4+ or CD8+ T cells sorted from blood, taken in a trial of the OX40 agonist ivuxolimab. The chain has TRBV2 and TRBJ2-3, with D perhaps TRBD1 (6 bases). The CDR3 region is CASSRDTSTDTQYF. The CDR3 coding sequence is TGTGCCAGCAGTCGGGACACTAGCACAGATACGCAGTATTTT.